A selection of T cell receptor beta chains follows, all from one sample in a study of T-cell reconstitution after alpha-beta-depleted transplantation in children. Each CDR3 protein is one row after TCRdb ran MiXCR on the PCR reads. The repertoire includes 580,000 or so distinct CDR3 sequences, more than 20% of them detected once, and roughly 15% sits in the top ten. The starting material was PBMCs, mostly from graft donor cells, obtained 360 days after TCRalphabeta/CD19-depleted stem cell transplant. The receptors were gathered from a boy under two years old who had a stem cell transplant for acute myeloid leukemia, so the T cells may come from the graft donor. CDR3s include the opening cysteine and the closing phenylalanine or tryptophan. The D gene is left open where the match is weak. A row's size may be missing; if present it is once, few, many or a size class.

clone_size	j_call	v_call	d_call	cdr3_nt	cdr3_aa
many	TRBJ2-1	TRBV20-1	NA	TGCAGTGCTAGTCCGGGGAGCTACAATGAGCAGTTCTTC	CSASPGSYNEQFF
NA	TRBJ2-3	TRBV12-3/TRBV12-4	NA	TGTGCCAGCAGTATTCACAGAGAAGATACGCAGTATTTT	CASSIHREDTQYF
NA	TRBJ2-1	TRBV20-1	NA	TGCTGTGCTAGAGATCCCCGGGGAAGGATAATCAATGAGCAGTTCTTC	CCARDPRGRIINEQFF
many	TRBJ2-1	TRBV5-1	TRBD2	TGCGCCAGCAGCCGCAAGGAAAGCGGGGGGGCTTGGGAGCAGTTCTTC	CASSRKESGGAWEQFF
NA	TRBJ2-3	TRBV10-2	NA	TGCGCCAGCAGTGAGTCGGGGCCCTCTAGCACAGATACGCAGTATTTT	CASSESGPSSTDTQYF
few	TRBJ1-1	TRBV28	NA	TGTGCCAGCATCTTCGGGATCCTAGCTTTCTTT	CASIFGILAFF
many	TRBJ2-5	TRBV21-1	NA	TGTGCCAGCAGCAAACCGGGGGCTAAGGAGACCCAGTACTTC	CASSKPGAKETQYF
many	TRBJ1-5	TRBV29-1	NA	TGCAGCGCAACTACGGGGGGTTCCGGTCAGCCCCAGCATTTT	CSATTGGSGQPQHF
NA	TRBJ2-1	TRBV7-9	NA	TGTGCCAGCAGTCGCTTTAAGGGGGTACATGAGCAGTTCTTC	CASSRFKGVHEQFF
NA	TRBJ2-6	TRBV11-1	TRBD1	TGTGCCAGCAGCTTTTCACAGGGGCCCCGCTCTGGGGCCAACGTCCTGACTTTC	CASSFSQGPRSGANVLTF
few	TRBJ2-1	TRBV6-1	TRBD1	TGTGCCAGCAGCCTTGACAGGGGGGCTATCAATGAGCAGTTCTTC	CASSLDRGAINEQFF
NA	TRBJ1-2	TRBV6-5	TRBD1	TGTGCCAGCAGTTACTCGGACGAGGGGGCGGCCCCTGGCTACACCTTC	CASSYSDEGAAPGYTF
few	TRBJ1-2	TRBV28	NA	TGTGCCAGCAGTGCCGGGACACTCTATGGCTACACCTTC	CASSAGTLYGYTF
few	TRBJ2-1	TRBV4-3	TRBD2	TGCGCCAGCAGTACTAGCGGGGGTATCTACAATGAGCAGTTCTTC	CASSTSGGIYNEQFF
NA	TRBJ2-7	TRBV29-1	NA	TGCAGCGTTGAAAAGGGGCCTAGCTCCTACGAGCAGTACTTC	CSVEKGPSSYEQYF
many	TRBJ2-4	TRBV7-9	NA	TGTGCCAGCAGCTTAGTCAGGGGCCTAAACATTCAGTACTTC	CASSLVRGLNIQYF
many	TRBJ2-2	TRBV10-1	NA	TGCGCCAGCAGTGACAGATCGAACACCGGGGAGCTGTTTTTT	CASSDRSNTGELFF
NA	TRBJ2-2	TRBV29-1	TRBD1	TGCAGCGTCCCACAACAGGGGGGCGGGGAGCTGTTTTTT	CSVPQQGGGELFF
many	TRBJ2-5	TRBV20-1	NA	TGCAGTGCTAGATTTGGGGGGCTATGGGAGACCCAGTACTTC	CSARFGGLWETQYF
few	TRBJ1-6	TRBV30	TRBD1	TGTGCCTGGAGCCGAATTTTAGACAGGGCTAATTCACCCCTCCACTTT	CAWSRILDRANSPLHF
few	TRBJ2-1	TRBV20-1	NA	TGCAGTGCTAGAGGGACACCTTACAATGAGCAGTTCTTC	CSARGTPYNEQFF
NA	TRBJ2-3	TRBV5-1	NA	TGCGCCAGCAGCCTACTAGCCACCGCAGATACGCAGTATTTT	CASSLLATADTQYF
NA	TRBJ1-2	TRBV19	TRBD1	TGTGCCAGTTCACCGGGACAGGGTTTTGGCTACACCTTC	CASSPGQGFGYTF
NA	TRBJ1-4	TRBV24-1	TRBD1	TGTGCCACCAGTGATCCGCGACAGGGAACCACTAATGAAAAACTGTTTTTT	CATSDPRQGTTNEKLFF
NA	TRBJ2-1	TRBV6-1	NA	TGTGCCAGCACCGACGAAGGGGGGGGGCCGCGCTATGAGCAGTTCTTC	CASTDEGGGPRYEQFF
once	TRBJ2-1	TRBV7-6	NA	TGTGCCAGCAGCTTAATGACAGACAATGAGCAGTTCTTC	CASSLMTDNEQFF
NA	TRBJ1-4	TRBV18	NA	TGTGCCAGCTCACCCCGATCAACAACTAATGAAAAACTGTTTTTT	CASSPRSTTNEKLFF
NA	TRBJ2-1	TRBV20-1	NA	TGCAGTGCTGAAAAGGGGGGCCCCTACAATGAGCAGTTCTTC	CSAEKGGPYNEQFF
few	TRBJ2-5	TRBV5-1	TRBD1	TGCGCCAGCAGCTTTTTGGCACAGGACAGGGGTGGAGAGACCCAGTACTTC	CASSFLAQDRGGETQYF
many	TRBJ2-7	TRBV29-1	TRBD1	TGCAGCTTTCGGGACAGACAATCCTACGAGCAGTACTTC	CSFRDRQSYEQYF
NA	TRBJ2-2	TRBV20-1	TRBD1	TGCAGTGCACGGACAGGGGTCGGGGAGCTGTTTTTT	CSARTGVGELFF
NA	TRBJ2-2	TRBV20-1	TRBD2	TGCAGTGCCCTACGGGGACTAGCGGGGGGACTTACGAACACCGGGGAGCTGTTTTTT	CSALRGLAGGLTNTGELFF
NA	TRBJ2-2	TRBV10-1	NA	TGCGCCAGCAGTCCTCGGTCCCAGGGGTCCAGGGAGCTGTTTTTT	CASSPRSQGSRELFF
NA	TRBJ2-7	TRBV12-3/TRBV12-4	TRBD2	TGTGCCAGCAGTTTAGTCGGGACTAGCGGGGCCTACGAGCAGTACTTC	CASSLVGTSGAYEQYF
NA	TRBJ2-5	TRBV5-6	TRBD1	TGTGCCAGCAGCTTGGTGTCGGTCAGGGGGCTAGAGACCCAGTACTTC	CASSLVSVRGLETQYF
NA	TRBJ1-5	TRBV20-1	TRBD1	TGCTGTGCCGAGGCTGAGGAAGACCAGGGGGGCAATCAGCCCCAGCATTTT	CCAEAEEDQGGNQPQHF
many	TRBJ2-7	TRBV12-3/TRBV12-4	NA	TGTGCCAGCAGTTTGTGGGGGAGTAAGGACGAGCAGTACTTC	CASSLWGSKDEQYF
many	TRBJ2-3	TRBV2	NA	TGTGCCAGCAGACGGAGGGTCGCAGATACGCAGTATTTT	CASRRRVADTQYF
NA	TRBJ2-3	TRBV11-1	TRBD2	TGTGCCAGCAGCCCGGGGGGGCCTACGCAGTATTTT	CASSPGGPTQYF
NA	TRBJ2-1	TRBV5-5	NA	TGTGCCAGCAGCTTGGCCGACTGGGAGCAGTTCTTC	CASSLADWEQFF
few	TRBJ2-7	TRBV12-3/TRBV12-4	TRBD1	TGTGCCAGCAGGGAAACAGGGGGCACGAGAAACGAGCAGTACTTC	CASRETGGTRNEQYF
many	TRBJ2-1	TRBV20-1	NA	TGCAGTGCTAGAGCACAGACAACGTGGAATGAGCAGTTCTTC	CSARAQTTWNEQFF
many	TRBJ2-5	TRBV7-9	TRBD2	TGTGCCAGCAGCTCTTCCATGGGACTAGCGGGAGAGACCCAGTACTTC	CASSSSMGLAGETQYF
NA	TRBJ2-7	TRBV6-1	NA	TGTGCCAGTCAACGGGAGTCATCCTACGAGCAGTACTTC	CASQRESSYEQYF
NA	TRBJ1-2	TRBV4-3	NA	TGCGCCAGCAGCCAAGGACTGGACGGTAATGGTGGCTACACCTTC	CASSQGLDGNGGYTF
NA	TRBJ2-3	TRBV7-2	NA	TGTGCCAGCAGCCTTAACTCGGGAACAACGCAGTATTTT	CASSLNSGTTQYF
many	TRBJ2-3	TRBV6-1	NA	TGTGCCAGCAGGACACAGGGTTTGGGCACAGATACGCAGTATTTT	CASRTQGLGTDTQYF
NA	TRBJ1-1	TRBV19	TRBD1	TGTGCCAGTAGTCCCAGGACAGGGACTGAAGCTTTCTTT	CASSPRTGTEAFF